The 20 T cell receptor beta chains presented below share a single source sample, sequenced in a study of blood T cell repertoires in COVID-19. Assay: immunoSEQ multiplex PCR; the TCRdb copy retains only in-frame clones and omits some. Of about 190,000 clones in the sample, about 81% are singletons; the top ten hold about an eighth. Sequencing input: peripheral blood. These receptors were obtained from an elderly woman with COVID-19, enrolled during active disease.

This clone has only a few counts. This rearrangement joins TRBV27 to TRBJ1-2, with D possibly TRBD1 on 6 matching bases. Germline-derived CDR1 and CDR2 are MNHEY and SMNVEV (reference sequence). The CDR3 has 14 amino acids. V was cut by 4 bases and J by 3 bases, with 12 bases left in between. The DNA of the CDR3 is TGTGCCAGCAGTTCGTTGGACAGCTACTATGGCTACACCTTC. This encodes CASSSLDSYYGYTF.

This sequence joins TRBV6-6 and TRBJ2-1, with D hard to call. The CDR3 contains 12 residues. Looked up from germline, CDR1 is MNHNY and CDR2 is SVGAGI (reference sequence). Trimming removed 8 bases at V and 7 bases at J, with 12 bases between. As DNA, the CDR3 is TGTGCCAGCCTAAGCGCCCGGAATGAGCAGTTCTTC. Translated: CASLSARNEQFF.

The rearrangement joins TRBV5-6 to TRBJ1-5; 8 bases align to TRBD1. Trimming took 3 bases from V and 6 from J; bases not matched to a gene: 5. The CDR3 length is 14 residues. CDR1 is SGHDT and CDR2 is YYEEEE in the germline V gene. CDR3 nucleotides: TGTGCCAGCAGCTACGGACAGGGTGGTCAGCCCCAGCATTTT. Protein product: CASSYGQGGQPQHF.

The chain recombines TRBV19 with TRBJ2-7; D possibly corresponds to TRBD1 (6 bases). Trimming removed 6 bases at V and 1 base at J, with 7 bases between. Germline V gene lookup returns CDR1 LNHDA and CDR2 SQIVND (reference sequence). This CDR3 has 12 amino acids. CDR3 region: CASSGQSYEQYF. As DNA, the CDR3 is TGTGCCAGTAGCGGACAGTCCTACGAGCAGTACTTC.

This rearrangement joins TRBV11-2 to TRBJ2-7; D remains ambiguous. The CDR3 sequence is 13 residues long. V was cut by 0 bases and J by 4 bases, with 7 bases left in between. Germline values: CDR1 SGHAT, CDR2 FQNNGV. The CDR3 bases are TGTGCCAGCAGCTTAGAGGCTTTATACGAGCAGTACTTC. Its translation is CASSLEALYEQYF.

This clone was detected only a few times. The chain uses TRBV12-3 or TRBV12-4 and TRBJ2-2; D may be TRBD2 (7 bases). V dropped 3 bases and J dropped 6 bases, with 8 bases sitting between them. This CDR3 has 13 amino acids. The CDR3 coding sequence is TGTGCCAGCAGTTTGGGGGGGCCCGGGGAGCTGTTTTTT. This gives the protein CASSLGGPGELFF.

J is TRBJ2-1 and V is TRBV27; TRBD2 matches at 9 bases. The CDR3 is 16 amino acids. CDR1 is MNHEY and CDR2 is SMNVEV in the germline V gene (reference sequence). V lost 3 bases and J lost 4; bases outside the gene matches: 7. In DNA form, the CDR3 reads TGTGCCAGCAGTTTCAGGGCGGGAGGGGAATACAATGAGCAGTTCTTC. Amino acids: CASSFRAGGEYNEQFF.

This clone was observed a single time. The rearrangement joins TRBV7-2 to TRBJ2-5, with D tentatively TRBD1 (6 bases). This CDR3 contains 14 residues. Trimming cost V 5 bases and J 2 bases, with 12 bases left between them. Looked up from germline, CDR1 is SGHTA and CDR2 is FQGNSA. CDR3 bases: TGTGCCAGCAGCGTCCAGAGGGGGCAAGAGACCCAGTACTTC. Translation: CASSVQRGQETQYF.

The rearrangement links TRBV2 to TRBJ1-2; D is unclear. The CDR3 extends over 12 amino acids. Germline V lookup: CDR1 SNHLY, CDR2 FYNNEI. Trimming left V 7 bases short and J 4 bases short, with 10 bases between. CDR3 nucleotide sequence: TGTGCCAGCAATACGGGAACCTATGGCTACACCTTC. Its translation is CASNTGTYGYTF.

This clone was recorded a few times. This CDR3 is CASSQRDRVTDTQYF. Written as DNA, the CDR3 is TGCGCCAGCAGCCAAAGGGACAGGGTCACAGATACGCAGTATTTT. V and J are TRBV4-1 and TRBJ2-3, with TRBD1 matching over 9 bases. The V gene's germline CDR1 is MGHRA and CDR2 YSYEKL. This CDR3 spans 15 amino acids. Trimming took 2 bases from V and 2 from J; bases not matched to a gene: 2.

V usage is TRBV10-3 and J usage is TRBJ1-1, with TRBD1 matching 10 bases. Germline trimming cut 5 bases from V and 4 bases from J; bases unmatched to any gene: 10. Germline CDR1 reads ENHRY; CDR2 reads SYGVKD. This CDR3 region has 16 residues. The CDR3 DNA sequence: TGTGCCATCAGTCCAGGGACAGGGGACCCGGGCACTGAAGCTTTCTTT. Protein sequence: CAISPGTGDPGTEAFF.

Worth noting for this clone: Distinct nucleotide sequences in the sample also encode this CDR3. The gene calls are TRBV28 and TRBJ2-7; tentative D call: TRBD2 (5 bases). This CDR3 is 12 amino acids long. Between the trimmed V and J ends, which lost 2 bases and 3 bases, there was a span of 5 bases. Germline V gives CDR1 MDHEN, CDR2 SYDVKM. The CDR3 coding sequence is TGTGCCAGCAGTTTAGGGAGCTACGAGCAGTACTTC. As protein: CASSLGSYEQYF. The variable domain in full, completed from reference TRBV28 and TRBJ2-7, reads DVKVTQSSRYLVKRTGEKVFLECVQDMDHENMFWYRQDPGLGLRLIYFSYDVKMKEKGDIPEGYSVSREKKERFSLILESASTNQTSMYLCASSLGSYEQYFGPGTRLTVT.

This clone showed up just once. The V and J genes are TRBV5-1 and TRBJ2-7, with D maybe TRBD1 (5 bases). CDR1 is SGHRS and CDR2 is YFSETQ in the germline V gene. The CDR3 loop spans 14 amino acids. Trimming shortened V by 0 bases and J by 2 bases, and 9 bases separated the two germline ends. The CDR3 DNA reads as TGCGCCAGCAGCTTGGACAGGTCAACCTACGAGCAGTACTTC. Translation gives CASSLDRSTYEQYF.

The chain links TRBV7-2 to TRBJ2-4, with a possible D match to TRBD2 (6 bases). CDR1 SGHTA and CDR2 FQGNSA come from the germline V gene. The CDR3 totals 13 residues. V lost 2 bases and J lost 6, with 8 bases in between. CDR3 amino acids: CASSLKGLNIQYF. The CDR3 DNA sequence: TGTGCCAGCAGCTTAAAGGGACTAAACATTCAGTACTTC. Variable domain in full (rest from reference TRBV7-2 and TRBJ2-4): GAGVSQSPSNKVTEKGKDVELRCDPISGHTALYWYRQSLGQGLEFLIYFQGNSAPDKSGLPSDRFSAERTGGSVSTLTIQRTQQEDSAVYLCASSLKGLNIQYFGAGTRLSVL.

This clone was seen more than once but under ten times. CDR3 region: CSASWEGNQPQHF. CDR3 in DNA: TGCAGTGCTAGTTGGGAGGGCAATCAGCCCCAGCATTTT. The chain carries TRBV20-1 and TRBJ1-5; D is unresolved. V was pared by 3 bases and J by 2 bases, with 8 bases between. Germline loops: CDR1 DFQATT, CDR2 SNEGSKA (reference sequence). The CDR3 length is 13 residues.

The rearrangement uses TRBV28 and TRBJ2-5; D call uncertain. The germline CDR1 and CDR2 sequences are MDHEN and SYDVKM. The CDR3 is 19 amino acids. Between the trimmed V and J ends, which lost 2 bases and 1 base, there was a span of 23 bases. The CDR3 loop is CASSLGLLTDVAGQETQYF. Here the CDR3 DNA reads TGTGCCAGCAGTTTAGGGTTGCTTACAGATGTGGCAGGCCAAGAGACCCAGTACTTC. The full variable domain, its missing parts supplied by reference TRBV28 and TRBJ2-5, is DVKVTQSSRYLVKRTGEKVFLECVQDMDHENMFWYRQDPGLGLRLIYFSYDVKMKEKGDIPEGYSVSREKKERFSLILESASTNQTSMYLCASSLGLLTDVAGQETQYFGPGTRLLVL.

Ten or more counts support this clone. V is TRBV19 and J is TRBJ1-3; TRBD1 matches 8 bases. The V and J ends lost 7 bases and 3 bases, in that order; junction bases with no gene match: 8. The CDR3 is 15 residues long. Germline CDR1 LNHDA, CDR2 SQIVND (reference sequence). The CDR3, as DNA: TGTGCCAGTACTGGGACAGGAGCAGGTGGAAACACCATATATTTT. This translates into CASTGTGAGGNTIYF.

J is TRBJ2-3 and V is TRBV29-1; 8 nucleotides match TRBD2. CDR3 size: 14 residues. Looked up from germline, CDR1 is SQVTM and CDR2 is ANQGSEA. V shed 6 bases and J 2 bases; nucleotides not matched to a gene: 7. In nucleotides, the CDR3 is TGCAGCGTACCCGGACTAGCAGCCACAGATACGCAGTATTTT. Translating it yields CSVPGLAATDTQYF.

This clone was seen at least ten times. The V gene is TRBV7-8, the J gene TRBJ1-5, with D maybe TRBD1 (6 bases). Between the trimmed V and J ends, which lost 1 base and 5 bases, there was a span of 18 bases. The CDR3 runs 17 residues. Germline CDR1 reads SGHVS; CDR2 reads FQNEAQ. CDR3 coding DNA: TGTGCCAGCAGCTTAGGGGTCTTACAGGGTCGAGATCAGCCCCAGCATTTT. It encodes CASSLGVLQGRDQPQHF.

This chain joins TRBV10-3 and TRBJ2-1; 7 nucleotides agree with TRBD2. The ends lost 10 bases at V and 3 bases at J; junction bases unmatched: 9. Germline V gene data show CDR1 as ENHRY and CDR2 as SYGVKD. The CDR3 length is 14 residues. CDR3 bases: TGTGCCACCGCCCCTGGCGGGAGCTACAATGAGCAGTTCTTC. This gives the protein CATAPGGSYNEQFF.